Listed here are 3 T cell receptor beta chains from one sample, sequenced in a study of blood T cell repertoires in COVID-19 (dated by TCRdb to the early 2020s). The library came from the immunoSEQ multiplex PCR assay. Imported from immuneACCESS, the table was reduced by TCRdb to in-frame sequences with V and J called. These copies leave out some clones; in studies compared against another copy, an unresolved V gene accounts for under half, and the cause of the remainder is not known. This sample lists roughly 240,000 clones; roughly nine tenths were detected once. The top ten hold 3.6% of the sample. The sequencing sample was made of peripheral blood. The receptors were gathered from a man younger than 30 with active or convalescent COVID-19.

This sequence joins TRBV7-8 and TRBJ1-5, with D possibly matching TRBD1 (5 bases). The germline V and J ends were trimmed by 1 base and 0 bases, with 22 bases remaining between them. CDR1 is SGHVS, CDR2 FQNEAQ, per germline. The CDR3 runs 20 residues. The CDR3 reads CASSLERAQGSSHSNQPQHF. The CDR3 nucleotides read TGTGCCAGCAGCTTAGAGCGTGCCCAGGGATCAAGTCATAGCAATCAGCCCCAGCATTTT.

The rearrangement joins TRBV11-2 to TRBJ1-1, with D uncertain. Trimming took 2 bases from V and 6 from J, leaving 16 bases between them. Per germline, CDR1 SGHAT and CDR2 FQNNGV. This CDR3 region has 15 residues. CDR3 sequence reads: CASSLIRGKIAEAFF. The DNA for the CDR3 is TGTGCCAGCAGCTTAATCCGGGGTAAAATTGCTGAAGCTTTCTTT. The full variable domain, rest sourced from reference TRBV11-2 and TRBJ1-1, is EAGVAQSPRYKIIEKRQSVAFWCNPISGHATLYWYQQILGQGPKLLIQFQNNGVVDDSQLPKDRFSAERLKGVDSTLKIQPAKLEDSAVYLCASSLIRGKIAEAFFGQGTRLTVV.

V gene TRBV2 combines with J gene TRBJ2-1; 9 bases fit TRBD2. The CDR3 extends over 13 amino acids. CDR1 and CDR2 (germline): SNHLY, FYNNEI. Trimming cost V 6 bases and J 9 bases; bases outside gene matches: 6. The CDR3 DNA reads TGTGCCAGCAGCCTAGCGGGAAGGGTTGAGCAGTTCTTC. The encoded protein is CASSLAGRVEQFF.